Below are 2 T cell receptor beta chains sequenced from a single sample in a study of T cell responses to AZD1222 COVID-19 vaccine. Repertoires were generated with immunoSEQ multiplex PCR, while TCRdb's copy carries only in-frame clones and drops some. Of around 140,000 clones listed, more than 85% are singletons. The specimen was peripheral blood, collected on day 0 of AZD1222 vaccination. These receptors were taken from an adult in good health.

The chain combines TRBV5-1 with TRBJ1-1; D call uncertain. V gave up 0 bases and J gave up 1 base, with 7 bases separating them. In germline, CDR1 is SGHRS, CDR2 YFSETQ. The CDR3 runs to 14 residues. This CDR3 reads CASSLVAENTEAFF. For the CDR3, the DNA is TGCGCCAGCAGCTTGGTGGCAGAGAACACTGAAGCTTTCTTT.

The chain links TRBV6-5 to TRBJ2-2; TRBD2 matches at 11 bases. CDR3 length equals 15 residues. Germline V gene sequence: CDR1 MNHEY, CDR2 SVGAGI. Losses at the gene ends were 6 bases for V and 6 bases for J; bases not matched to a gene: 6. The CDR3 nucleotides read TGTGCCAGCAGCCTTAGCGGGGGGGCCCCCGGGGAGCTGTTTTTT. It yields the protein CASSLSGGAPGELFF.